This entry is about one T cell receptor beta chain. This entry is derived from a study of blood T cell repertoires in COVID-19. Study details: The samples span acute and convalescent COVID-19 from the United States, Italy and Spain.

All enrollees were roughly 18 to 90 years old and from 20 to 30 US areas. Per the original methods: Estimation of nucleated cell counts relied on the amplification of reference gene primers. Sequenced by immunoSEQ multiplex PCR; TCRdb stores in-frame clones only, minus some. The V and J calls and clone size were taken over from that table, and D and trimming were inferred from the DNA. The sample records 200,000 to 250,000 clones, around nine tenths being singletons. The CDR3 covers 15 residues. V was pared by 6 bases and J by 3 bases, with 7 bases of the junction left unmatched. Germline V gives CDR1 SEHNR, CDR2 FQNEAQ (reference sequence).

The chain links TRBV7-9 to TRBJ2-2, with 7 bases fitting TRBD2. This clonotype was obtained from a woman in her forties or fifties who had recovered from COVID-19. The specimen sequenced was PBMCs or T cells enriched from blood (not recorded which). The CDR3 spells CASSKTSAYTGELFF. The CDR3 DNA sequence: TGTGCCAGCAGTAAAACTAGCGCATACACCGGGGAGCTGTTTTTT.